Included here is one T cell receptor (beta chain) sequence, with context. Its antigen is not identified. The PCR had 60 Vbeta and 13 Jbeta primers. This table comes from immunoSEQ multiplex PCR, and its TCRdb copy is limited to in-frame clones, with some not included. The table includes some 120,000 clones, over 8% detected once. The data derive from a study of cytomegalovirus exposure and HLA in healthy donors. Study-wide results and limits: It has been reported that TCR beta sequences accurately predicted the HLA-A and HLA-B alleles of most subjects.

The sequence came from a man younger than 40 in good health and CMV-seronegative. The sample comprised PBMCs.

The CDR3 DNA follows: TGCGCCAGCAGCTTGGGTGGACAGGGATCCGGGGAGCTGTTTTTT. This sequence encodes CASSLGGQGSGELFF. V gene TRBV5-1 combines with J gene TRBJ2-2, with 8 positions matching TRBD1. The CDR3 contains 15 residues. V was pared by 0 bases and J by 6 bases, with 4 bases of the junction left unmatched. Germline V lookup: CDR1 SGHRS, CDR2 YFSETQ.